This TCR beta chain emerged from a study of T-cell reconstitution after alpha-beta-depleted transplantation in children. Points from the study as a whole: Expanded graft clones, several hundred of them, were reportedly the source of alpha-beta T cells about two months after transplant. After transplant, high TCRbeta diversity at day 60 in some patients arose from surviving recipient T cells and thymic progenitors. A year post-transplant, T-cell counts and diversity derived mostly from newly produced T cells.

For this clonotype: Its cognate antigen is unknown.

The CDR3 extends over 15 amino acids. CDR1 and CDR2 from the germline V gene are SNHLY and FYNNEI. The V segment lost 4 bases and the J segment 10 bases; nucleotides outside the gene matches: 10. Unique molecular identifiers were incorporated when the TCRbeta library was constructed. TCRdb re-analysed the PCR reads in MiXCR, keeping a single row per CDR3 protein. The sample records approximately 350,000 distinct CDR3 sequences, 15% to 20% being singletons. The source is a male patient aged 2-15 years who had a stem cell transplant for acute lymphoblastic leukemia, so the T cells may come from the graft donor. The rearrangement uses TRBV2 and TRBJ1-6, with 7 bases aligning to TRBD1. This material consisted of PBMCs, mostly from graft donor cells, taken 360 days after TCRalphabeta/CD19-depleted stem cell transplant. The CDR3 DNA is TGTGCCAGCAGTGCCCAGGGGGAATATAGATCACCCCTCCACTTT. Translation: CASSAQGEYRSPLHF.